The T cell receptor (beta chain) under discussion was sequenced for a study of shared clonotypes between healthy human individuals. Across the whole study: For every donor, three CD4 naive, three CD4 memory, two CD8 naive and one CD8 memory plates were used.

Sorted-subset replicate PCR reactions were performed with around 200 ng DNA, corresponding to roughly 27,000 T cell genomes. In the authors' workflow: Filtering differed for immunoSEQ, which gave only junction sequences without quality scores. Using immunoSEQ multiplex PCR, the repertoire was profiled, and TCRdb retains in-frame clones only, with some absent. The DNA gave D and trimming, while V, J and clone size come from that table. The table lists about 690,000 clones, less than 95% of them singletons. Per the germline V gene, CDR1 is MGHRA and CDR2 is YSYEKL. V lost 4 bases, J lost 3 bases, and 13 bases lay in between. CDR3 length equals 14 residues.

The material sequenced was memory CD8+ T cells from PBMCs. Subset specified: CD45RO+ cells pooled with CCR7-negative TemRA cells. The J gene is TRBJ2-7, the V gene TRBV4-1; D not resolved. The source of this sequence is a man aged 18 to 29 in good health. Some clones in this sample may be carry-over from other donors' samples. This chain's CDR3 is CASSPAASYYEQYF. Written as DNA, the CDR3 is TGCGCCAGCAGCCCGGCGGCCAGTTACTACGAGCAGTACTTC.